Listed below are T cell receptor beta chains from one sample, sequenced in a study of cytomegalovirus exposure and HLA in healthy donors. Produced via immunoSEQ multiplex PCR; TCRdb's table is partial and in-frame only. The repertoire consists of about 150,000 clones, with 70% to 80% occurring once and the leading ten covering approximately 2%. The sequencing sample was made of PBMCs. The receptors were sampled from a woman in her sixties or seventies in good health and CMV-seropositive. CDR3s include the opening cysteine and the closing phenylalanine or tryptophan. The order of the fields is V gene, J gene, CDR3 protein.

TRBV2	TRBJ2-1	CASSEQGLFTGNEQFF
TRBV5-4	TRBJ2-7	CASSLAYRGSAYEQYF
TRBV7-2	TRBJ2-5	CASSYSVTGGPETQYF
TRBV11-2	TRBJ2-7	CASSPGRGDYEQYF
TRBV19	TRBJ1-4	CASSIATGGTTNEKLFF
TRBV6-5	TRBJ2-1	CASQLITGREGEQFF
TRBV11-2	TRBJ1-1	CASSFAVNTEAFF
TRBV10-3	TRBJ2-7	CAISETSGALSYEQYF
TRBV5-6	TRBJ1-2	CASSLASGGYTF
TRBV5-6	TRBJ2-3	CASSLGLGQGTDTQYF
TRBV7-9	.	CASTPLTPGGEQYF
TRBV10-3	TRBJ2-5	CATYPGTSGETQYF
TRBV5-6	TRBJ2-7	CASSPGQGVNEQYF
TRBV14	TRBJ2-3	CASSHRAGGPDTQYF